This T cell receptor (beta chain) was identified in a study of cytomegalovirus exposure and HLA in healthy donors. Study background: A prior analysis found about 120 million unique TCR beta sequences from about 179 million T cells. HLA-typed donors contributed about 85 million unique TCRs, which were held in an early data release.

This clone was observed once. Its antigen is unknown. Study findings and constraints: For TCR beta chains, V- and J-gene trimming was later linked to a missense DCLRE1C variant.

Primers included in the PCR were 60 Vbeta and 13 Jbeta primers. Libraries were prepared by immunoSEQ multiplex PCR; TCRdb keeps only in-frame clonotypes and omits some of them. The sample yields about 210,000 clones, more than 75% seen once. Trimming took off 6 bases at V and 0 bases at J, with 9 bases between the two ends. The germline V gene encodes CDR1 ENHRY and CDR2 SYGVKD. The CDR3 runs to 13 residues. This clonotype originated in a girl aged 2-10 years in good health and CMV-seronegative. The sequencing input was PBMCs. The chain has TRBV10-3 and TRBJ2-7, with D maybe TRBD1 (5 bases). CDR3 in DNA: TGTGCCATCAGGACAGAGGACTCCTACGAGCAGTACTTC. This sequence encodes CAIRTEDSYEQYF.